This note documents a single T cell receptor (beta chain) sequence. Its antigen is still unknown. At the Johns Hopkins FTIC core, DNA taken from cultured CD4+ T cells was sequenced by way of the Oncomine TCR Beta short-read assay. TCRdb used MiXCR to reprocess the PCR reads, holding one entry per CDR3 protein. The sample shows about 14,000 distinct CDR3 sequences, 55% to 60% of them seen only once. This entry belongs to a study of vaccination and CD4 T cells after COVID-19. About the research overall: Each participant underwent a two-dose regimen of either the BNT162b2 or the mRNA-1273 vaccine. Overlapping SARS-CoV-2, HCoV-NL63, HCoV-OC43 and HCoV-229E spike peptides stimulated the cells.

V lost 4 bases, J lost 9 bases, and 10 bases lay in between. Germline V gene lookup returns CDR1 ENHRY and CDR2 SYGVKD. The CDR3 is made up of 12 amino acids. Treatment denoted: roughly ten-day PBMC culture with coronavirus spike peptide pools or control peptides (ViraFEST assay). Researchers grew the cells for approximately 9 days and then pulled out CD4+ T cells by negative selection. General observations from the study: The analysis of convalescent patients involved relatively few individuals and lacked early post-infection timepoints.

The chain couples TRBV10-3 to TRBJ2-1; perhaps TRBD2 as D (5 bases). The TCR comes from a human donor who had recovered from COVID-19. Sequencing input: CD4+ T cells from blood, cultured in vitro. CDR3 bases: TGTGCCATCAGTGTCCAGGAGGTTGAGCAGTTCTTC. Amino acid sequence: CAISVQEVEQFF.